This T cell receptor beta chain derives from a study of post-analysis software for immune sequencing data (dated by TCRdb to between 2014 and 2017). With respect to the entire study: Disease courses on record covered relapsing-remitting, secondary progressive and progressive-relapsing multiple sclerosis, though some patients had no subtype annotation. The patient repertoires were compared against approximately eleven previously published healthy control repertoires obtained from donors aged 6 to 25 years. A subset of samples was prepared in parallel using single-end sample barcoding, then pooled and co-amplified after Illumina adapter ligation.

Based on the germline V gene, the CDR1 and CDR2 sequences are SGHTA and FQGNSA. V loses 5 bases, J loses 6 bases, and the germline ends lie 14 bases apart. Reading from cysteine to phenylalanine, the CDR3 counts 13 amino acids. Only the CDR3 region is kept as DNA, spanning 39 bases read in frame from base 1. What the authors observed across the whole study: The multiple sclerosis patient group was slightly younger than the control group. Patients showed significantly higher frequencies than controls for about 5 TRBV segments, among them TRBV5-6, TRBV5-1 and TRBV20-1. Normalized Chao1 diversity was significantly lower in multiple sclerosis patients than controls, suggesting substantial peripheral T-cell clonal expansion. Direct clustering with F measure showed strong co-clustering of samples prepared in the same batch, prompting a batch-effect correction.

To demonstrate the VDJtools post-analysis software, TCR beta repertoires were profiled from the peripheral blood of about 14 young patients with multiple sclerosis. The patients with multiple sclerosis were children and adolescents between roughly 6 and 17 years of age. The library was made by PCR. These reads were obtained on an Illumina HiSeq 2500. To reduce PCR and sequencing biases, unique molecular identifiers were built into the TCR beta cDNA libraries. Per 1 to 10 million input T cells, approximately 500,000 cDNA molecules were obtained, such that each molecule approximated one T cell. The patient libraries were prepared and sequenced with the same protocol used for the earlier healthy control dataset. Within a given batch, samples were prepared together, multiplexed and sequenced on the same HiSeq lane. Concerning the study's data processing: Raw barcoded reads were processed with MIGEC, discarding single-read molecular identifier groups before consensus assembly and CDR3 extraction. Clonotype tables were post-analysed with VDJtools, normalizing diversity by down-sampling all datasets to the smallest sample size. To correct batch-related cross-sample contamination, repertoire overlap clustering matched CDR3 amino acid sequences but not nucleotide sequences. In-frame beta chains were kept once TCRdb had trimmed the public reads at Q25 with fastp and called clones with MiXCR. Under each unique CDR3 protein, matching rows form one entry showing the most common genes and DNA. V and J calls and clone size were set by TCRdb, not the authors. The sample profile shows around 770,000 distinct CDR3 sequences; roughly 46% of them were found once. The top ten hold roughly 5.2% of the sample.

This clonotype has only a few counts. It has no known antigen specificity. Qualities for individual bases were not recorded, and no much larger clone is one base off. Sequenced sample: blood. The sequence derives from a girl under 18 with multiple sclerosis. The chain was built from TRBV7-2 and TRBJ2-7; D gene: possibly TRBD1, on 6 matching bases. The nucleotide sequence reads TGTGCCAGCAGCAAGACGGACAGCTCCGAGCAGTACTTC. Its translation is CASSKTDSSEQYF.